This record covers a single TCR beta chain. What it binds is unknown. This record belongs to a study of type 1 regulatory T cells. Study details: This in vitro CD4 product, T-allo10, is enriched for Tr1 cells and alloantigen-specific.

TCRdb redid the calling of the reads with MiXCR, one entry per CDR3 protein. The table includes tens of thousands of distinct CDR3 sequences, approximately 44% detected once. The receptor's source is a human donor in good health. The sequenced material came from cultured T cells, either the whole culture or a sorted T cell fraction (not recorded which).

As DNA, the CDR3 is TGTGCCAGCAGTGAGCGTCAGCCCGCGAACACCGGGGAGCTGTTTTTT. Protein: CASSERQPANTGELFF. The J gene is TRBJ2-2, the V gene TRBV6-1; D remains ambiguous. This CDR3 comprises 16 residues. Germline CDR1 MNHNS, CDR2 SASEGT. The V end lost 3 bases, the J end lost 0 bases, and 11 bases lay between the germline ends.